The clone carrying this TCR beta chain was counted a few times. Its antigen remains unidentified. CDR3 size: 16 residues. Trimming removed 3 bases at V and 2 bases at J, with 16 bases between. Germline V gene data show CDR1 as LNHDA and CDR2 as SQIVND (reference sequence). The data are from a study of T cell repertoires in cytomegalovirus infection. TCRdb re-called the reads with MiXCR, one entry per CDR3 protein. Counted here are about a million distinct CDR3 sequences, around 30% occurring once; the ten biggest clones make up around an eighth. This specimen was cultured CD8+ T cells from PBMCs, taken from culture after CMV antigen stimulation. This receptor was obtained from a human donor in good health (CMV status not recorded). Some clones in this sample may be carry-over from other donors' samples. The V call is TRBV19, the J call TRBJ2-5; D is perhaps TRBD1 (5 bases). The CDR3 loop is CASSMGLSLFQETQYF. In nucleotides, the CDR3 is TGTGCCAGTAGTATGGGGCTTAGCCTCTTTCAAGAGACCCAGTACTTC.